This T cell receptor beta chain appears in the sequencing data of a study of cytomegalovirus exposure and HLA in healthy donors. The wider study: Earlier, approximately 190 million T cells were analyzed, and about 120 million unique TCR beta sequences were found among them. A preliminary data release comprised 80 million to 95 million unique TCRs obtained from HLA-typed donors.

Study-level points and caveats: Fewer N-insertions (relative to the roughly 630-donor mean) were reportedly seen in an Asian-associated ancestry cluster in a later analysis.

The V and J ends lost 3 bases and 3 bases, in that order; junction bases with no gene match: 8. The CDR3 has 16 residues. In germline, CDR1 is KGHSH, CDR2 LQKENI. In the PCR, 60 Vbeta and 13 Jbeta primers were used. The repertoire was sequenced with immunoSEQ multiplex PCR; TCRdb's copy has only in-frame clones and lacks some. The sample includes roughly 130,000 clones, 75% to 90% of them seen just once. This clone was detected only once. Antigen specificity is unknown. The sample consisted of PBMCs. The gene calls are TRBV18 and TRBJ1-5; 7 bases match TRBD1. This TCR was sampled from a male donor in good health and CMV-seronegative. CDR3 residues: CASSPTTGSANQPQHF. The CDR3 coding sequence is TGTGCCAGCTCACCGACGACAGGGTCTGCCAATCAGCCCCAGCATTTT.